This TCR beta chain stems from a study of blood T cell repertoires in COVID-19. The overall study: PBMCs, B-cell-depleted T cells, or T cells were the source of the cDNA or gDNA that made up the material.

Seattle enrolled patients during active infection and tracked them longitudinally. Some clones are missing from TCRdb's copy, which holds only in-frame ones; the method was immunoSEQ multiplex PCR. The sample records 40,000 to 60,000 clones, about nine tenths being singletons. This clonotype was obtained from an elderly woman with COVID-19, enrolled during active disease. Material: peripheral blood.

CDR3 DNA sequence: TGTGCCAGCAGCTACCTGAGGCGAAGCACTAATGAAAAACTGTTTTTT. This translates into CASSYLRRSTNEKLFF. The chain combines TRBV4-2 with TRBJ1-4; the D is unclear. The CDR3 has 16 residues. Between the trimmed V and J ends, which lost 5 bases and 2 bases, there was a span of 15 bases. Germline values: CDR1 LGHNA, CDR2 YNFKEQ.